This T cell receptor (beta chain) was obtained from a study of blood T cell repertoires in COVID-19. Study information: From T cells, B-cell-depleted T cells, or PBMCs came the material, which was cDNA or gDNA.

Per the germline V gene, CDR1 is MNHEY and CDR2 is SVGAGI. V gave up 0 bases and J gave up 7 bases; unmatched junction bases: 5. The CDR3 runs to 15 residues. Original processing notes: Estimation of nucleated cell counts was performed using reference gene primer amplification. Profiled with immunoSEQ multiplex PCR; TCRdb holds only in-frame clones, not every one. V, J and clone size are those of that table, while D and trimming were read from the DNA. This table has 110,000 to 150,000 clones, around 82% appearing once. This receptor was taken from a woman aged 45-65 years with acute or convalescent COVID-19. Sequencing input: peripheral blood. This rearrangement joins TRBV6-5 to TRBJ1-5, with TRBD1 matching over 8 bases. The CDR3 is CASSYSTGDGQPQHF. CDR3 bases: TGTGCCAGCAGTTACTCGACAGGGGATGGCCAGCCCCAGCATTTT.